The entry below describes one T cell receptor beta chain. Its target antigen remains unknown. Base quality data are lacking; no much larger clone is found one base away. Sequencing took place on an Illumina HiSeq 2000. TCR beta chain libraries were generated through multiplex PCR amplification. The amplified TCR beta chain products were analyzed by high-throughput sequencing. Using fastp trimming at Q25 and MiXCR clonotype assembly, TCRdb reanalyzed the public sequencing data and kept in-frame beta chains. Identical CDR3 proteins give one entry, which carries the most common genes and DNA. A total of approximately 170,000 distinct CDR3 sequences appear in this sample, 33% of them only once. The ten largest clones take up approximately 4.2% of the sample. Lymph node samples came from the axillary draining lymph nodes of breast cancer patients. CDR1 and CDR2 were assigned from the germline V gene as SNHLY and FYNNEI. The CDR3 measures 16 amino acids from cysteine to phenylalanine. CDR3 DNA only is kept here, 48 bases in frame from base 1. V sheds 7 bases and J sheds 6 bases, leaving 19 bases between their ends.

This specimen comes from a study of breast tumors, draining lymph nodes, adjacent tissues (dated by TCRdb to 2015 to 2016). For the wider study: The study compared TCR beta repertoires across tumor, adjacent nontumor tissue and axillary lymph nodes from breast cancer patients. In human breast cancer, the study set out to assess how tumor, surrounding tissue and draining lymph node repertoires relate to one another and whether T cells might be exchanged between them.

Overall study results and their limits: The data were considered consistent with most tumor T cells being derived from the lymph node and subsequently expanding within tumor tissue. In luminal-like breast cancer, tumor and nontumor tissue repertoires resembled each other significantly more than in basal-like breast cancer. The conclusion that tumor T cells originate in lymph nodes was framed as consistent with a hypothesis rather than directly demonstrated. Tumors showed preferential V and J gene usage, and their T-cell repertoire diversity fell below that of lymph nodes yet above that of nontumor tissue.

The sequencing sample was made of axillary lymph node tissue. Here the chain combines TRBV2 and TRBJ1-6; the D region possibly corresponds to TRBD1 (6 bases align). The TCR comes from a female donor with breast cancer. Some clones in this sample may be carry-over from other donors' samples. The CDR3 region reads CASTLRGRSGNSPLHF. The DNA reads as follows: TGTGCCAGCACTCTCAGGGGCAGGAGTGGTAATTCACCCCTCCACTTT.